The 26 T cell receptor beta chains presented below share a single source sample, sequenced in a study of blood T cell repertoires in COVID-19. Profiled with immunoSEQ multiplex PCR; TCRdb holds only in-frame clones, not every one. The table has about 200,000 clones, around 87% seen once. Sequenced sample: PBMCs or T cells enriched from blood (not recorded which). The receptor source for this set is a woman aged 40 to 50 in a cohort exposed to, infected with or recovered from COVID-19 (not recorded which).

DNA for the CDR3: TGTGCCTGGAGTCCGGGACAAAACACCGGGGAGCTGTTTTTT. Translated, it gives CAWSPGQNTGELFF. The V call is TRBV30, the J call TRBJ2-2; D may be TRBD1 (6 bases). This CDR3 region has 14 residues. Germline CDR1 and CDR2: GTSNPN and SVGIG (reference sequence). Trimming cost V 2 bases and J 2 bases, with 9 bases left between them.

V gene TRBV19 combines with J gene TRBJ2-1; the D is unclear. CDR3 length equals 13 residues. CDR1 LNHDA and CDR2 SQIVND come from the germline V gene (reference sequence). Trimming pared 5 bases from V and 5 bases from J, leaving 10 bases between. The CDR3 is CASSPTINNEQFF. The CDR3 DNA sequence: TGTGCCAGTAGTCCTACTATCAACAATGAGCAGTTCTTC.

This chain joins TRBV5-1 and TRBJ2-3; D remains ambiguous. From germline, CDR1 is SGHRS and CDR2 YFSETQ. V shed 3 bases and J shed 2 bases, with 7 bases lying between them. The CDR3 runs to 13 residues. DNA of the CDR3: TGCGCCAGCAGCTCACTTGACACAGATACGCAGTATTTT. Its translation is CASSSLDTDTQYF. The full variable domain, in which reference TRBV5-1 and TRBJ2-3 provide the parts outside the CDR3, is KAGVTQTPRYLIKTRGQQVTLSCSPISGHRSVSWYQQTPGQGLQFLFEYFSETQRNKGNFPGRFSGRQFSNSRSEMNVSTLELGDSALYLCASSSLDTDTQYFGPGTRLTVL.

This rearrangement joins TRBV11-2 to TRBJ2-1; 14 bases line up with TRBD2. The trim removed 5 bases at V and 7 bases at J, leaving 4 bases unmatched. CDR1 and CDR2 from the germline V gene are SGHAT and FQNNGV. The CDR3 covers 15 residues. The CDR3 nucleotides read TGTGCCAGCAGCCTGGGACTAGCGGGAGTTAATGAGCAGTTCTTC. This translates into CASSLGLAGVNEQFF. The entire variable domain, with the rest obtained from reference TRBV11-2 and TRBJ2-1, is as follows: EAGVAQSPRYKIIEKRQSVAFWCNPISGHATLYWYQQILGQGPKLLIQFQNNGVVDDSQLPKDRFSAERLKGVDSTLKIQPAKLEDSAVYLCASSLGLAGVNEQFFGPGTRLTVL.

This CDR3 is CASSVAGVSPEHNEQFF. The CDR3 DNA reads as TGTGCCAGCAGCGTAGCGGGGGTATCCCCGGAACACAATGAGCAGTTCTTC. The chain is built from TRBV9 and TRBJ2-1; tentatively, D is TRBD2 (6 bases). The ends were cut back, 0 bases at V and 5 bases at J, with 18 bases in the middle. The CDR3 sequence is 17 residues long. Germline V gives CDR1 SGDLS, CDR2 YYNGEE.

This rearrangement joins TRBV5-1 to TRBJ1-1; D uncertain. The CDR3 is 17 residues long. Trimming removed 3 bases at V and 2 bases at J, with 20 bases between. Germline V lookup: CDR1 SGHRS, CDR2 YFSETQ. CDR3 sequence: CASSSSSPARVNTEAFF. In nucleotides, the CDR3 is TGCGCCAGCAGCTCCTCTTCCCCGGCGAGGGTTAACACTGAAGCTTTCTTT.

V is TRBV29-1 and J is TRBJ2-7, with 8 positions matching TRBD1. Germline lookup yields CDR1 SQVTM and CDR2 ANQGSEA. The junction had 10 bases not matched to a gene; V was cut back by 4 bases and J by 2 bases. The CDR3 has 15 residues. The CDR3 nucleotides are TGCAGCGTTGGGCCTCCGACAGGGGACCCCTACGAGCAGTACTTC. Protein product: CSVGPPTGDPYEQYF.

Here the CDR3 reads CASSGGQRELDNEQFF. The CDR3 nucleotides read TGTGCCAGCAGCGGGGGCCAGCGGGAGTTAGACAATGAGCAGTTCTTC. The chain uses TRBV7-2 and TRBJ2-1; 8 bases line up with TRBD2. J gave up 5 bases and V 5 bases, and 11 bases lay outside the gene matches. CDR3 length: 16 amino acids. From germline, CDR1 is SGHTA and CDR2 FQGNSA. Variable domain in full (rest from reference TRBV7-2 and TRBJ2-1): GAGVSQSPSNKVTEKGKDVELRCDPISGHTALYWYRQSLGQGLEFLIYFQGNSAPDKSGLPSDRFSAERTGGSVSTLTIQRTQQEDSAVYLCASSGGQRELDNEQFFGPGTRLTVL.

The chain has TRBV6-2 or TRBV6-3 and TRBJ1-6, with TRBD1 identical over 7 bases. CDR1 MNHEY and CDR2 SVGEGT come from the germline V gene. The V gene end was trimmed by 2 bases and the J gene end by 0 bases; junction bases not matched to a gene: 16. This CDR3 is 21 amino acids long. CDR3 region: CASSYPGWGQLRPSYNSPLHF. The CDR3 region has the DNA TGTGCCAGCAGTTACCCAGGATGGGGACAGCTCCGACCCTCCTATAATTCACCCCTCCACTTT.

The chain is built from TRBV28 and TRBJ2-3; D is possibly TRBD1 (6 bases). This CDR3 spans 14 amino acids. Trimming took 6 bases from V and 6 from J, leaving 16 bases between them. Germline loops: CDR1 MDHEN, CDR2 SYDVKM. The CDR3 nucleotides are TGTGCCAGCAGCAATCAGGGGCAGTCGGATACGCAGTATTTT. Translation: CASSNQGQSDTQYF.

CDR3 protein: CASRHRGYGYTF. In DNA, the CDR3 is TGTGCCAGCAGACACAGGGGGTATGGCTACACCTTC. The rearrangement joins TRBV6-5 to TRBJ1-2; 8 nucleotides line up with TRBD1. V was pared by 6 bases and J by 5 bases, with 2 bases of the junction left unmatched. Germline lookup yields CDR1 MNHEY and CDR2 SVGAGI. The CDR3 runs 12 residues.

The chain recombines TRBV9 with TRBJ2-1; 7 bases map to TRBD1. Losses at the gene ends were 3 bases for V and 6 bases for J; bases not matched to a gene: 6. This CDR3 contains 14 residues. Germline loops: CDR1 SGDLS, CDR2 YYNGEE. CDR3 nucleotides: TGTGCCAGCAGCGCAACGGACAGGCCCAATGAGCAGTTCTTC. Its protein is CASSATDRPNEQFF.

This clone was seen a single time. The chain links TRBV5-1 to TRBJ2-3, with D maybe TRBD2 (6 bases). Germline CDR1 is SGHRS and CDR2 is YFSETQ. V lost 8 bases, J lost 0 bases, and 13 bases lay in between. The CDR3 has 14 residues. The CDR3 region is CASKEAGSTDTQYF. The CDR3 bases are TGCGCCAGTAAGGAGGCGGGGAGCACAGATACGCAGTATTTT.

The sample holds one count of this clone. The rearrangement uses TRBV4-1 and TRBJ2-1; 10 bases agree with TRBD2. The CDR3 runs to 15 residues. The ends lost 1 base at V and 6 bases at J; junction bases unmatched: 3. Germline V gene sequence: CDR1 MGHRA, CDR2 YSYEKL. The CDR3 nucleotides read TGCGCCAGCAGCCAAGTACTAGCGGGGAGCAATGAGCAGTTCTTC. It codes for CASSQVLAGSNEQFF.

The V call is TRBV29-1, the J call TRBJ1-2, with TRBD1 matching over 7 bases. Germline lookup yields CDR1 SQVTM and CDR2 ANQGSEA. J gave up 8 bases and V 4 bases, and 13 bases lay outside the gene matches. The CDR3 has 14 amino acids. CDR3 nucleotide sequence: TGCAGCGTTGTTCTGACAGGGATAACGGAGGGCTACACCTTC. It yields the protein CSVVLTGITEGYTF. Supplemented by reference TRBV29-1 and TRBJ1-2, the full variable domain reads SAVISQKPSRDICQRGTSLTIQCQVDSQVTMMFWYRQQPGQSLTLIATANQGSEATYESGFVIDKFPISRPNLTFSTLTVSNMSPEDSSIYLCSVVLTGITEGYTFGSGTRLTVV.

The chain uses TRBV27 and TRBJ1-2, with TRBD1 as a possible D gene (6 bases). This CDR3 is built from 16 residues. V was trimmed by 5 bases and J by 10 bases, leaving 26 bases between them. Germline-derived CDR1 and CDR2 are MNHEY and SMNVEV (reference sequence). DNA of the CDR3: TGTGCCAGCAGTCCCCAAAACAGGGCCCAAGCGCAAGACTACACCTTC. It is translated as CASSPQNRAQAQDYTF.

The V gene is TRBV5-1, the J gene TRBJ1-1, with 9 bases identical to TRBD1. The CDR3 extends over 17 amino acids. V was clipped by 2 bases and J by 4 bases; unmatched bases: 12. Germline-derived CDR1 and CDR2 are SGHRS and YFSETQ. Here the CDR3 reads CASSFWGQGGGITEAFF. Written as DNA, the CDR3 is TGCGCCAGCAGCTTCTGGGGACAGGGAGGTGGGATCACTGAAGCTTTCTTT.

Here the CDR3 DNA reads TGCAGTGCTCGCAGGGTTAATGAGCAGTTCTTC. Protein: CSARRVNEQFF. This chain links TRBV20-1 with TRBJ2-1; tentative D call: TRBD1 (5 bases). The V and J ends lost 5 bases and 7 bases respectively, with 9 bases between them. CDR1 DFQATT and CDR2 SNEGSKA come from the germline V gene (reference sequence). The length of the CDR3 is 11 residues.

The V gene is TRBV6-5, the J gene TRBJ1-2; 8 bases match TRBD1. CDR1 and CDR2 from the germline V gene are MNHEY and SVGAGI. Trimming at V came to 0 bases and at J to 7 bases, leaving 7 bases not matched to a gene. CDR3 length: 15 residues. The CDR3 coding sequence is TGTGCCAGCAGTTACTCCAGGACAGGGTATCTTGGCTACACCTTC. It is translated as CASSYSRTGYLGYTF.

This sequence joins TRBV27 and TRBJ1-4, with D maybe TRBD1 (5 bases). With 6 bases removed from V and 2 bases from J, the gap between germline ends came to 10 bases. Germline V gene lookup returns CDR1 MNHEY and CDR2 SMNVEV (reference sequence). CDR3 length: 14 residues. The chain's CDR3 is CASRGAGTNEKLFF. The CDR3 DNA is TGTGCCAGCAGAGGCGCAGGGACTAATGAAAAACTGTTTTTT.

The genes are TRBV13 and TRBJ1-2, with TRBD1 matching 10 bases. This CDR3 spans 15 amino acids. With V trimmed by 5 bases and J by 5 bases, 8 bases remained unmatched. Germline V lookup: CDR1 PRHDT, CDR2 FYEKMQ (reference sequence). CDR3 nucleotide sequence: TGTGCCAGCAGCATTGGACAGGGGGAGGCGTATGGCTACACCTTC. Translated, it gives CASSIGQGEAYGYTF.

The chain couples TRBV5-8 to TRBJ2-7, with 10 nucleotides matching TRBD2. Germline-derived CDR1 and CDR2 are SGHTS and YDEGEE. The CDR3 runs 15 residues. Germline trimming cut 0 bases from V and 2 bases from J; bases unmatched to any gene: 2. CDR3 sequence (DNA): TGTGCCAGCAGCTTGGCTAGCGGGAGTACCTACGAGCAGTACTTC. Protein product: CASSLASGSTYEQYF.

The chain uses TRBV15 and TRBJ1-5; TRBD1 aligns across 8 bases. The CDR3 has 15 residues. CDR1 LNHNV and CDR2 YYDKDF come from the germline V gene (reference sequence). With V trimmed by 0 bases and J by 4 bases, 2 bases remained unmatched. The CDR3 nucleotides are TGTGCCACCAGCAGAGACAGGGGGCTTAATCAGCCCCAGCATTTT. Translating gives CATSRDRGLNQPQHF.

The genes are TRBV28 and TRBJ2-3, with 8 nucleotides matching TRBD1. This CDR3 is 14 amino acids long. Germline trimming cut 2 bases from V and 3 bases from J; bases unmatched to any gene: 1. In germline, CDR1 is MDHEN, CDR2 SYDVKM. In DNA form, the CDR3 reads TGTGCCAGCAGTTTACGGACAGGGACAGATACGCAGTATTTT. Protein sequence: CASSLRTGTDTQYF.

This chain joins TRBV27 and TRBJ2-7, with unresolved D. The germline gives CDR1 MNHEY, CDR2 SMNVEV (reference sequence). The V and J ends lost 4 bases and 4 bases respectively, with 11 bases between them. This CDR3 region has 13 residues. The DNA of the CDR3 is TGTGCCAGCAGTTCCGGTTCTCGGTACGAGCAGTACTTC. Protein product: CASSSGSRYEQYF.

CDR3: CASSFLRGRGSGNTIYF. The CDR3 region has the DNA TGTGCCAGCAGCTTTCTGAGGGGGCGTGGGTCTGGAAACACCATATATTTT. The J gene is TRBJ1-3, the V gene TRBV11-2, with 7 positions matching TRBD1. Losses at the gene ends were 3 bases for V and 1 base for J; bases not matched to a gene: 9. The CDR3 contains 17 residues. Per the germline V gene, CDR1 is SGHAT and CDR2 is FQNNGV.